Listed below are T cell receptor beta chains from one sample, sequenced in a study of shared clonotypes between healthy human individuals. The assay was immunoSEQ multiplex PCR, and TCRdb's table has in-frame clones only and misses some. The table shows about 2.4 million clones, with approximately 93% occurring only once. Sequences were obtained from naive CD4+ T cells from PBMCs. These receptors were taken from a man aged 18 to 30 in good health. Some clones in this sample may be carry-over from other donors' samples. Each CDR3 is given with its conserved first and last residue. The D gene is left open where the match is weak. The listing skips clone size in some rows; elsewhere it reads once, few, many or a size class.

TRBV30	-	TRBJ2-3	-	TGTGCTTACGGACTGGCGAAGGTCGATACGCAGTATTTT	CAYGLAKVDTQYF
TRBV5-1	TRBD1	TRBJ2-7	-	TGCGCCAGCAGCGGGGTGACAGGGACCTACGAGCAGTACTTC	CASSGVTGTYEQYF
TRBV27	-	TRBJ1-5	few	TGTGCCAGCAGTCCCCAATGGAGCAATCAGCCCCAGCATTTT	CASSPQWSNQPQHF
TRBV10-1	-	TRBJ2-5	once	TGCGCCAGCAGCCACCCCGGGCGATGTGAGGAGACCCAGTACTTC	CASSHPGRCEETQYF
TRBV28	-	TRBJ1-5	-	TGTGCCAGCAGTTCCGCCAGGGAGGGCGGGGGGTCACAGCCCCAGCATTTT	CASSSAREGGGSQPQHF
TRBV6-1	-	TRBJ2-3	-	TGTGCCAGCAGTGAGCACCCCGCTGATACGCAGTATTTT	CASSEHPADTQYF
TRBV9	TRBD2	TRBJ2-1	-	TGTGCCAGCAGGGGGGAGACTAGCGGCAATGAGCAGTTCTTC	CASRGETSGNEQFF
TRBV7-9	TRBD2	TRBJ2-7	-	TGTGCCAGCAGCTCCTTTTCCGGGACTAGCGGCGAGCAGTACTTC	CASSSFSGTSGEQYF
TRBV10-3	-	TRBJ2-5	-	TGTGCCATCAGTGAGTCAGGCGGGATAGAGACCCAGTACTTC	CAISESGGIETQYF
TRBV6-6	TRBD1	TRBJ1-1	-	TGTGCCAGCAGTTACTCTCGGGACAGGGACACTGAAGCTTTCTTT	CASSYSRDRDTEAFF
TRBV25-1	TRBD1	TRBJ1-2	-	TGTGCCAGCAGTGAATATATGGGTCAGGGGGGAAACTATGGCTACACCTTC	CASSEYMGQGGNYGYTF
TRBV4-3	-	TRBJ2-3	-	TGCGCCAGCAGCCAGGCCGGGACACACAGCACAGATACGCAGTATTTT	CASSQAGTHSTDTQYF
TRBV2	TRBD1	TRBJ2-2	-	TGTGCCAGGGGACAGGGCGGGACCGGGGAGCTGTTTTTT	CARGQGGTGELFF
TRBV28	-	TRBJ2-5	once	TGTGCCAGCAGTTTAAGAACAGCTCAAGAGACCCAGTACTTC	CASSLRTAQETQYF
TRBV5-1	-	TRBJ1-2	-	TGCGCCAGCAGCTCCGGTCGTTGGACCTATGGCTACACCTTC	CASSSGRWTYGYTF
TRBV10-2	TRBD2	TRBJ2-3	-	TGCGCCAGCAATCCCCGACTAGCGGGGGGCACAGATACGCAGTATTTT	CASNPRLAGGTDTQYF
TRBV7-2	-	TRBJ2-1	-	TGTGCCAGCAGCTTTTCGGGACATGATAATGAGCAGTTCTTC	CASSFSGHDNEQFF
TRBV7-9	-	TRBJ2-3	-	TGTGCCAGCAGCCCCCCGGTATTAGCCGATACGCAGTATTTT	CASSPPVLADTQYF
TRBV7-9	-	TRBJ2-2	-	TGTGCCAGCAGCCCCGGCCTCAAGGGGGCGAACACCGGGGAGCTGTTTTTT	CASSPGLKGANTGELFF
TRBV5-4	-	TRBJ1-1	-	TGTGCCAGCAGCTTGGCGGCAGAGCCTATGAACACTGAAGCTTTCTTT	CASSLAAEPMNTEAFF
TRBV9	TRBD1	TRBJ1-2	-	TGTGCCAGCAGCGTAGAGGACAGGGCCTATGGCTACACCTTC	CASSVEDRAYGYTF
TRBV11-3	-	TRBJ2-7	-	TGTGCCAGCAGCCGTACCGCAAAGGGTGGGCAGTACTTC	CASSRTAKGGQYF
TRBV10-3	-	TRBJ2-1	-	TGTGCCATCAGTGAGTCGACTACTTCCTACAATGAGCAGTTCTTC	CAISESTTSYNEQFF
TRBV2	-	TRBJ2-5	-	TGTGCCAGCAGTGAGGGGCCGGGGGAGACCCAGTACTTC	CASSEGPGETQYF
TRBV5-5	TRBD1	TRBJ2-4	-	TGTGCCAGCAGGCAGGAGGTTCAGGGGGACATTCAGTACTTC	CASRQEVQGDIQYF
TRBV2	-	TRBJ1-2	-	TGTGCCAGCAGTGAAAGGGAGGCGAGGGGCTACACCTTC	CASSEREARGYTF
TRBV19	TRBD1	TRBJ2-7	-	TGTGCCAGTAGGGGGGTCGGTAACAGGGGCTACGAGCAGTACTTC	CASRGVGNRGYEQYF
TRBV28	-	TRBJ1-5	-	TGTGCCAGCAGTTTACTAGGGTCCCAGCATTTT	CASSLLGSQHF
TRBV6-5	-	TRBJ2-2	-	TGTGCCAGCAGTTTGGGGGGATACACCGGGGAGCTGTTTTTT	CASSLGGYTGELFF
TRBV29-1	TRBD2	TRBJ2-1	-	TGCAGCGTTACTAGCGCCAATGAGCAGTTCTTC	CSVTSANEQFF
TRBV28	-	TRBJ1-4	-	TGTGCCAGCAGTCCCACCAGGGCGGGAAGTGAAAAACTGTTTTTT	CASSPTRAGSEKLFF
TRBV5-1	-	TRBJ2-3	-	TGCGCCAGCAGCTTGGAATGGAGCACAGATACGCAGTATTTT	CASSLEWSTDTQYF
TRBV6-6	-	TRBJ2-5	-	TGTGCCAGCAGTTACTCGATCTACGGGGAGACCCAGTACTTC	CASSYSIYGETQYF
TRBV5-4	-	TRBJ2-1	once	TGTGCCAGCAGCCCGGGGGGGACAGCTTCCTACAATGAGCAGTTCTTC	CASSPGGTASYNEQFF
TRBV7-2	TRBD2	TRBJ2-3	-	TGTGCCAGCAGTTTAGTGGGGACTAGCGGGAGTTTGTACACAGATACGCAGTATTTT	CASSLVGTSGSLYTDTQYF
TRBV19	-	TRBJ1-4	-	TGTGCCAGTAGTATAGTCAAACAGGGAGGTGAAAAACTGTTTTTT	CASSIVKQGGEKLFF
TRBV5-5	-	TRBJ2-6	-	TGTGCCAGCAGCCCGACAGTCTCTGGGGCCAACGTCCTGACTTTC	CASSPTVSGANVLTF
TRBV25-1	TRBD1	TRBJ2-1	-	TGTGCCAGCAGTCCCCGGGACAGGACCTACAATGAGCAGTTCTTC	CASSPRDRTYNEQFF
TRBV10-3	-	TRBJ2-7	-	TGTGCCACAACGGGGGGCCCCACGGAGCAGTACTTC	CATTGGPTEQYF
TRBV30	-	TRBJ1-5	-	TGTGCCTGGAGTGTGCAGGGCAATCAGCCCCAGCATTTT	CAWSVQGNQPQHF